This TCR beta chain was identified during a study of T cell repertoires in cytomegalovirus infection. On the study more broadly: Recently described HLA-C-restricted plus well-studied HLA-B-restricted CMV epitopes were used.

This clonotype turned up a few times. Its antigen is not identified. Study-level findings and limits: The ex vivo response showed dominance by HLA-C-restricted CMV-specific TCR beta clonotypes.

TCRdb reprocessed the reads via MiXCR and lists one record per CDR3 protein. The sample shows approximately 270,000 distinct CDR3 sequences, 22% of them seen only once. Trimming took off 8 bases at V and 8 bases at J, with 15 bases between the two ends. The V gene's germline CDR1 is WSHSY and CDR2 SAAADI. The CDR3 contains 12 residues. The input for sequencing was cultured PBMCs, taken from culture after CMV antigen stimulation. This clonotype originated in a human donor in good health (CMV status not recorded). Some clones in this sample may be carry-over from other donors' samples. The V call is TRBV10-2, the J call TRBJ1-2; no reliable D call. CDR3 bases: TGCGCCAGCGGCCTTGGATCTGAGGGCTACACCTTC. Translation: CASGLGSEGYTF.